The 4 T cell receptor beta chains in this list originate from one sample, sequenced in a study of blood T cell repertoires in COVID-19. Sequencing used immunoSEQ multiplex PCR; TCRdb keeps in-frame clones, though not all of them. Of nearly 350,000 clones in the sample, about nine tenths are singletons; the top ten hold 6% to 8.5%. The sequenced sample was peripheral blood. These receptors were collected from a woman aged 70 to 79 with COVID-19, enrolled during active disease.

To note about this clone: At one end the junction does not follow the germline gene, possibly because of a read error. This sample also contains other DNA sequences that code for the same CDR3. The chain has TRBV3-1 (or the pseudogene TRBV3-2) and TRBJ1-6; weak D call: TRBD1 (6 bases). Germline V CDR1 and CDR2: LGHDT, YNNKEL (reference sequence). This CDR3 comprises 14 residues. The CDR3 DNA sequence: TGTGCCAGCAGGGGCACAGGGTGGAATTCACCTCTCCACTTT. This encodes CASRGTGWNSPLHF.

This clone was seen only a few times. The CDR3 sequence: CASSLEGAQAGELFF. CDR3 DNA: TGTGCCAGCAGCTTAGAGGGGGCGCAAGCCGGGGAGCTGTTTTTT. The chain combines TRBV7-9 with TRBJ2-2; TRBD1 matches at 7 bases. Trimming at V came to 1 base and at J to 6 bases, leaving 5 bases not matched to a gene. Germline CDR1 reads SEHNR; CDR2 reads FQNEAQ (reference sequence). The CDR3 runs 15 residues. Full variable domain (rest looked up from reference TRBV7-9 and TRBJ2-2): DTGVSQNPRHKITKRGQNVTFRCDPISEHNRLYWYRQTLGQGPEFLTYFQNEAQLEKSRLLSDRFSAERPKGSFSTLEIQRTEQGDSAMYLCASSLEGAQAGELFFGEGSRLTVL.

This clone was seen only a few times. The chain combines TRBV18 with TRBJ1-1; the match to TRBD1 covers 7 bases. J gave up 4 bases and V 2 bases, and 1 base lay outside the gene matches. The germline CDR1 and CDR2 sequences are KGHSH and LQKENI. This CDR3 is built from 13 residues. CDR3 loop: CASSPTGVTEAFF. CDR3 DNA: TGTGCCAGCTCACCAACAGGGGTCACTGAAGCTTTCTTT. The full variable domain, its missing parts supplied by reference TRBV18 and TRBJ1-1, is NAGVMQNPRHLVRRRGQEARLRCSPMKGHSHVYWYRQLPEEGLKFMVYLQKENIIDESGMPKERFSAEFPKEGPSILRIQQVVRGDSAAYFCASSPTGVTEAFFGQGTRLTVV.

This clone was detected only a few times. CDR3 region: CASSPYPIGGTEAFF. CDR3 sequence (DNA): TGTGCCAGCAGTCCGTATCCCATAGGGGGAACTGAAGCTTTCTTT. The chain combines TRBV6-5 with TRBJ1-1, with TRBD1 as a possible D gene (6 bases). V lost 5 bases and J lost 5, with 18 bases in between. From germline, CDR1 is MNHEY and CDR2 SVGAGI. The CDR3 contains 15 residues.